This T cell receptor beta chain was obtained from a study of regulatory T cells in long-lasting Graves disease. Study summary: New Graves' disease cases had less than 3 months of antithyroid drugs.

This clonotype showed up many times. According to the study, TCR beta libraries were built with iRepertoire HTBI primers and CDR3-region Arm-PCR. MiXCR, run by TCRdb on the multiplex PCR reads, gives a single entry per CDR3 protein. Here the sample spans hundreds of thousands of distinct CDR3 sequences, around 17% being singletons. The germline V and J ends were trimmed by 5 bases and 3 bases, with 8 bases remaining between them. Germline loops: CDR1 GTSNPN, CDR2 SVGIG (reference sequence). The length of the CDR3 is 11 residues. Time point of the sample: newly diagnosed GD, antithyroid drugs for less than 3 months. Generation of the TCR library employed RNA extracted from PBMCs. These data were likewise used in another study, on T cells in Graves' hyperthyroidism and ophthalmopathy. In that study: The hyperthyroidism was newly diagnosed and had lasted under 2 months; the patients were aged 18 to 65. When the TCR CDR3 underwent first-round RT-PCR, the HTBI primer set was used. Through a model of 13 V-J features, ophthalmopathy was separated from stable hyperthyroidism.

Specimen: peripheral blood mononuclear cells (PBMCs), collected at new diagnosis, from a patient treated with antithyroid drugs. The source of this sequence is a man aged 35 to 55 with Graves disease. The chain is built from TRBV30 and TRBJ2-7; D is unresolved. The CDR3 bases are TGTGCCTGGGGGCAGTACTACGAGCAGTACTTC. Amino acids: CAWGQYYEQYF.